These 28 T cell receptor beta chains were sequenced from one sample in a study of beta chain features in type 1 diabetes. Expressed TCRB transcripts were sequenced, since all the RNA that had been isolated was reverse transcribed. Produced via immunoSEQ multiplex PCR; TCRdb's table is partial and in-frame only. The table includes hundreds of thousands of clones, approximately 30% detected once. Sequencing was carried out using naive CD4+ T cells from blood. The receptors come from a man younger than 35 in good health.

The chain links TRBV14 to TRBJ2-6; tentatively, D is TRBD1 (6 bases). The CDR3 extends over 16 amino acids. Germline V gene lookup returns CDR1 SGHDN and CDR2 FVKESK. V was trimmed by 4 bases and J by 4 bases, leaving 14 bases between them. CDR3 sequence: CASSPLQGKGANVLTF. The CDR3 bases are TGTGCCAGCAGCCCGCTCCAGGGGAAAGGGGCCAACGTCCTGACTTTC.

This clone was seen more than once but under ten times. The chain has TRBV2 and TRBJ2-1; D gene ambiguous. Trimming left V 1 base short and J 8 bases short, with 9 bases between. CDR1 and CDR2 from the germline V gene are SNHLY and FYNNEI. The CDR3 sequence is 13 residues long. CDR3 sequence: CASSEEMFHEQFF. The CDR3 DNA reads TGTGCCAGCAGTGAAGAGATGTTCCATGAGCAGTTCTTC.

This chain links TRBV25-1 with TRBJ2-7, with D maybe TRBD1 (7 bases). The CDR3 has 16 residues. Germline CDR1 MGHDK, CDR2 SYGVNS. Trimming stripped 6 bases from V and 7 bases from J, with 25 bases between. This CDR3 is CASSWTGLAPADEQYF. The CDR3 DNA sequence: TGTGCCAGCAGCTGGACAGGCCTAGCGCCCGCGGATGAGCAGTACTTC.

The chain links TRBV18 to TRBJ2-3; TRBD2 matches 7 bases. The CDR3 extends over 15 amino acids. The trim removed 3 bases at V and 4 bases at J, leaving 7 bases unmatched. The germline V gene encodes CDR1 KGHSH and CDR2 LQKENI. Here the CDR3 reads CASSPVGGRSDTQYF. CDR3 bases: TGTGCCAGCTCACCCGTGGGCGGGAGATCAGATACGCAGTATTTT.

This rearrangement joins TRBV30 to TRBJ1-4, with D possibly being TRBD1 (6 bases). The CDR3 runs to 14 residues. CDR1 GTSNPN and CDR2 SVGIG come from the germline V gene (reference sequence). With 7 bases removed from V and 0 bases from J, the gap between germline ends came to 12 bases. The CDR3 nucleotides are TGTGCCTCCCTAGGGGGATCAACTAATGAAAAACTGTTTTTT. It codes for CASLGGSTNEKLFF.

The chain carries TRBV19 and TRBJ2-6; D is uncertain. CDR3 length: 14 amino acids. V was shortened by 5 bases and J by 0 bases, with 5 bases between the two germline ends. CDR1 is LNHDA and CDR2 is SQIVND in the germline V gene (reference sequence). The CDR3 is CASSQHSGANVLTF. CDR3 DNA sequence: TGTGCCAGTAGTCAGCACTCTGGGGCCAACGTCCTGACTTTC. The entire variable domain, with the rest obtained from reference TRBV19 and TRBJ2-6, is as follows: DGGITQSPKYLFRKEGQNVTLSCEQNLNHDAMYWYRQDPGQGLRLIYYSQIVNDFQKGDIAEGYSVSREKKESFPLTVTSAQKNPTAFYLCASSQHSGANVLTFGAGSRLTVL.

CDR3 amino acids: CASSLLRWGDNYGYTF. DNA for the CDR3: TGTGCCAGCAGCTTGCTAAGGTGGGGCGATAACTATGGCTACACCTTC. The chain recombines TRBV5-6 with TRBJ1-2, with a tentative D call TRBD1 (5 bases). CDR1 SGHDT and CDR2 YYEEEE come from the germline V gene. CDR3 length equals 16 residues. V was cut by 1 base and J by 1 base, with 14 bases left in between.

Here the CDR3 DNA reads TGTGCCAGCAGGCCGACAGGGGCGGTCACCGGGGAGCTGTTTTTT. Translated: CASRPTGAVTGELFF. This sequence joins TRBV7-2 and TRBJ2-2, with 8 positions matching TRBD1. The V gene end was trimmed by 6 bases and the J gene end by 4 bases; junction bases not matched to a gene: 7. Looked up from germline, CDR1 is SGHTA and CDR2 is FQGNSA. The CDR3 is made up of 15 amino acids.

This clone was found a few times. The V and J genes are TRBV29-1 and TRBJ2-5; the match to TRBD1 covers 7 bases. With 7 bases clipped from V and 5 bases from J, the junction kept 7 bases outside the gene matches. The CDR3 extends over 12 amino acids. From germline, CDR1 is SQVTM and CDR2 ANQGSEA. CDR3: CSAAGTEETQYF. For the CDR3, the DNA is TGCAGCGCAGCCGGGACAGAGGAGACCCAGTACTTC.

This clone was picked up a small number of times. The rearrangement uses TRBV29-1 and TRBJ1-5; 9 bases fit TRBD1. V dropped 4 bases and J dropped 7; count of bases not matched to a gene: 5. This CDR3 has 13 amino acids. The germline CDR1 and CDR2 sequences are SQVTM and ANQGSEA. The CDR3 DNA is TGCAGCGTTGTGGGACAGGGTGGCCAGCCCCAGCATTTT. As protein: CSVVGQGGQPQHF.

The gene calls are TRBV5-1 and TRBJ2-1, with 7 bases lining up with TRBD2. V gave up 0 bases and J gave up 4 bases; unmatched junction bases: 4. This CDR3 is built from 15 residues. Germline values: CDR1 SGHRS, CDR2 YFSETQ. Written as DNA, the CDR3 is TGCGCCAGCAGCTTGGCGGCTAGCGGTTACAATGAGCAGTTCTTC. Protein sequence: CASSLAASGYNEQFF.

In its sample, this clone was seen a few times. The chain is built from TRBV15 and TRBJ1-5; TRBD1 matches 7 bases. This CDR3 region has 15 residues. Germline assignment: CDR1 LNHNV and CDR2 YYDKDF (reference sequence). V dropped 5 bases and J dropped 1; count of bases not matched to a gene: 5. The CDR3 DNA reads TGTGCCACCAGCCAAGGGGGCTGGAGCAATCAGCCCCAGCATTTT. Translated: CATSQGGWSNQPQHF.

CDR3 DNA: TGTGCCAGCAGCGTAGGTAGCGGGAGTACCAAGACCCAGTACTTC. Translating gives CASSVGSGSTKTQYF. The V gene is TRBV9, the J gene TRBJ2-5; the match to TRBD2 covers 9 bases. There are 15 residues in the CDR3. V was pared by 0 bases and J by 6 bases, with 6 bases of the junction left unmatched. From germline, CDR1 is SGDLS and CDR2 YYNGEE.

The V gene is TRBV5-6, the J gene TRBJ2-5; D remains unclear. Trimming shortened V by 2 bases and J by 5 bases, and 13 bases separated the two germline ends. Germline V gene lookup returns CDR1 SGHDT and CDR2 YYEEEE. The length of the CDR3 is 14 residues. The CDR3 DNA is TGTGCCAGCAGCTTACTAATCGTGGAGGAGACCCAGTACTTC. Translating it yields CASSLLIVEETQYF.

The chain employs TRBV15 and TRBJ2-1; D unresolved. CDR3 size: 15 residues. Germline-derived CDR1 and CDR2 are LNHNV and YYDKDF (reference sequence). V lost 0 bases to trimming and J lost 0 bases, with 6 bases between them. The CDR3 DNA reads as TGTGCCACCAGCAGAGATCCCCTCTCCTACAATGAGCAGTTCTTC. Translation: CATSRDPLSYNEQFF.

This clone was seen more than once but under ten times. Other DNA sequences from this sample encode an identical CDR3 as well. The chain joins TRBV30 to TRBJ2-1; no reliable D call. CDR3 size: 11 residues. Germline-derived CDR1 and CDR2 are GTSNPN and SVGIG (reference sequence). Trimming pared 4 bases from V and 3 bases from J, leaving 4 bases between. CDR3 nucleotide sequence: TGTGCCTGGACTGGCTACAATGAGCAGTTCTTC. The encoded protein is CAWTGYNEQFF.

CDR3 sequence reads: CASSEAGRTDTQYF. CDR3 nucleotides: TGCGCCAGCAGTGAGGCAGGTAGAACAGATACGCAGTATTTT. The chain joins TRBV10-1 to TRBJ2-3, with D unclear. CDR3 length equals 14 residues. V was cut by 2 bases and J by 3 bases, with 9 bases left in between. Per germline, CDR1 WNHNN and CDR2 SYGVQD (reference sequence).

The chain is built from TRBV10-3 and TRBJ2-1; 12 nucleotides match TRBD2. V was clipped by 3 bases and J by 6 bases; unmatched bases: 6. Germline lookup yields CDR1 ENHRY and CDR2 SYGVKD. The CDR3 contains 16 residues. The CDR3 nucleotides are TGTGCCATCAGTGATCTGACTAGCGGGAGAGGCAATGAGCAGTTCTTC. It encodes CAISDLTSGRGNEQFF.

The gene calls are TRBV18 and TRBJ2-7; D gene unclear. The CDR3 has 12 residues. The germline CDR1 and CDR2 sequences are KGHSH and LQKENI. The V end lost 6 bases, the J end lost 6 bases, and 12 bases lay between the germline ends. The CDR3: CASSPSVGEQYF. The DNA of the CDR3 is TGTGCCAGCTCGCCTTCCGTGGGCGAGCAGTACTTC.

This clone appeared a few times. The chain couples TRBV4-3 to TRBJ2-1; 7 nucleotides agree with TRBD2. Per the germline V gene, CDR1 is LGHNA and CDR2 is YSLEER. V gave up 4 bases and J gave up 4 bases; unmatched junction bases: 7. CDR3 length: 15 amino acids. The CDR3 region is CASSRLASMYNEQFF. CDR3 DNA sequence: TGCGCCAGCAGCCGACTAGCCTCCATGTACAATGAGCAGTTCTTC.

This clone has only a few counts. V and J are TRBV29-1 and TRBJ2-1, with 8 bases identical to TRBD1. The CDR3 has 12 residues. The V segment lost 2 bases and the J segment 9 bases; nucleotides outside the gene matches: 3. Germline values: CDR1 SQVTM, CDR2 ANQGSEA. The CDR3 sequence is CSVEQGAGEQFF. The DNA for the CDR3 is TGCAGCGTTGAACAGGGGGCGGGTGAGCAGTTCTTC.

Here the CDR3 DNA reads TGTGCCACCAGCAGAGGGTCCACGGCGAGTGAGCAGTTCTTC. Its protein is CATSRGSTASEQFF. J is TRBJ2-1 and V is TRBV15; no clear D gene. The CDR3 contains 14 residues. With 1 base removed from V and 9 bases from J, the gap between germline ends came to 13 bases. Germline loops: CDR1 LNHNV, CDR2 YYDKDF (reference sequence).

The chain carries TRBV4-1 and TRBJ2-3; D not resolved. CDR1 is MGHRA, CDR2 YSYEKL, per germline. Trimming pared 1 base from V and 5 bases from J, leaving 13 bases between. The CDR3 runs to 15 residues. The CDR3 coding sequence is TGCGCCAGCAGCCAAGGAGGAACCCTGGAAGATACGCAGTATTTT. Protein: CASSQGGTLEDTQYF.

The chain carries TRBV16 and TRBJ2-2, with 7 bases matching TRBD1. V was pared by 9 bases and J by 7 bases, with 14 bases of the junction left unmatched. Germline V gene sequence: CDR1 KGHSY, CDR2 FQNENV. The length of the CDR3 is 15 residues. CDR3 amino acids: CARGPTDRDDGELFF. CDR3 DNA sequence: TGTGCCAGAGGGCCTACTGACAGGGACGACGGGGAGCTGTTTTTT.

The rearrangement links TRBV7-9 to TRBJ1-2; D might be TRBD1 (5 bases). The CDR3 extends over 13 amino acids. V was clipped by 2 bases and J by 4 bases, with 8 bases between them. From germline, CDR1 is SEHNR and CDR2 FQNEAQ (reference sequence). Here the CDR3 DNA reads TGTGCCAGCAGCTTACGACAGCTCTATGGCTACACCTTC. It is translated as CASSLRQLYGYTF. Looking up the rest from reference TRBV7-9 and TRBJ1-2 gives the full variable domain: DTGVSQNPRHKITKRGQNVTFRCDPISEHNRLYWYRQTLGQGPEFLTYFQNEAQLEKSRLLSDRFSAERPKGSFSTLEIQRTEQGDSAMYLCASSLRQLYGYTFGSGTRLTVV.

The chain is built from TRBV27 and TRBJ2-3; TRBD2 agrees at 7 bases. CDR1 is MNHEY, CDR2 SMNVEV, per germline (reference sequence). The CDR3 is 15 amino acids. V was clipped by 5 bases and J by 3 bases; unmatched bases: 8. CDR3 in amino acids: CASSPLTSNTDTQYF. The DNA of the CDR3 is TGTGCCAGCAGTCCCCTGACTAGCAATACAGATACGCAGTATTTT.

The chain recombines TRBV30 with TRBJ1-2; 9 bases align to TRBD1. This CDR3 comprises 17 residues. Per germline, CDR1 GTSNPN and CDR2 SVGIG (reference sequence). The V gene end was trimmed by 1 base and the J gene end by 3 bases; junction bases not matched to a gene: 12. This CDR3 is CAWSGGQGQRIDYGYTF. The CDR3 bases are TGTGCCTGGAGTGGTGGACAGGGGCAAAGGATCGACTATGGCTACACCTTC.

This clone was picked up a small number of times. V gene TRBV7-2 combines with J gene TRBJ2-1, with TRBD1 identical over 8 bases. The CDR3 loop spans 14 amino acids. V was clipped by 1 base and J by 8 bases; unmatched bases: 4. Germline loops: CDR1 SGHTA, CDR2 FQGNSA. The CDR3 DNA reads as TGTGCCAGCAGCTTAGGGCAGGGGGCCCATGAGCAGTTCTTC. It is translated as CASSLGQGAHEQFF.